These T cell receptor beta chains were read from a single sample in a study of Ad26.COV2.S vaccination and SARS-CoV-2 variants. Method: immunoSEQ multiplex PCR; TCRdb's copy keeps in-frame clones and lacks some. The table shows more than 300,000 clones, with 70% to 90% occurring only once. The material was peripheral blood, obtained in a trial of Ad26.COV2.S vaccine versus placebo. These receptors were taken from a person between 18 and 59 years old who received the Ad26.COV2.S COVID-19 vaccine or a placebo. CDR3s include the opening cysteine and the closing phenylalanine or tryptophan. The order of the fields is J gene, D gene, clone size, V gene, CDR3 DNA, CDR3 protein. A D gene is named only where the DNA matches it firmly. Some rows have no size entry. The others give once, few or many, or a class for an expanded clone.

j_gene: TRBJ2-1
d_gene: .
abundance: .
v_gene: TRBV7-8
CDR3nt: TGTGCCACCTCAGGTGGGGGGGGGCGGGCAATATATGAGCAGTTCTTC
CDR3aa: CATSGGGGRAIYEQFF

j_gene: TRBJ1-6
d_gene: .
abundance: .
v_gene: TRBV12-3/TRBV12-4
CDR3nt: TGTGCCAGCAGTTCAGGGGCCACCCTCCACTTT
CDR3aa: CASSSGATLHF

j_gene: TRBJ2-7
d_gene: .
abundance: .
v_gene: TRBV6-5
CDR3nt: TGTGCCAGCAGTTACTCCCGGGCCAACTACGAGCAGTACTTC
CDR3aa: CASSYSRANYEQYF

j_gene: TRBJ2-3
d_gene: TRBD2
abundance: .
v_gene: TRBV6-6
CDR3nt: TGTGCCAGCAGTCCCATAGGACTAGCGGGCCGGGGTGGGACAGATACGCAGTATTTT
CDR3aa: CASSPIGLAGRGGTDTQYF

j_gene: TRBJ1-3
d_gene: .
abundance: .
v_gene: TRBV29-1
CDR3nt: TGCAGCGTTGGAGGCGGACAGAGCGGAAACACCATATATTTT
CDR3aa: CSVGGGQSGNTIYF

j_gene: TRBJ1-4
d_gene: .
abundance: .
v_gene: TRBV27
CDR3nt: TGTGCCAGCAGTTCGTGGGGGGGCGAAAAACTGTTTTTT
CDR3aa: CASSSWGGEKLFF

j_gene: TRBJ1-2
d_gene: TRBD1
abundance: .
v_gene: TRBV5-5
CDR3nt: TGTGCCAGCAGTCCCTCAGGGGGCCTCTATGGCTACACCTTC
CDR3aa: CASSPSGGLYGYTF

j_gene: TRBJ1-5
d_gene: .
abundance: .
v_gene: TRBV7-9
CDR3nt: TGTGCCAGCAGCTTAGGGGTAGGCAGCAATCAGCCCCAGCATTTT
CDR3aa: CASSLGVGSNQPQHF

j_gene: TRBJ2-3
d_gene: .
abundance: .
v_gene: TRBV28
CDR3nt: TGTGCCAGCAGCTTCGTAGGAACAGATACGCAGTATTTT
CDR3aa: CASSFVGTDTQYF

j_gene: TRBJ1-5
d_gene: .
abundance: .
v_gene: TRBV6-5
CDR3nt: TGTGCCAGCAGTCCCAACAGACATCAGCCCCAGCATTTT
CDR3aa: CASSPNRHQPQHF

j_gene: TRBJ2-5
d_gene: .
abundance: .
v_gene: TRBV5-1
CDR3nt: TGCGCCAGCGGCCCTCGTGATGGGGAGACCCAGTACTTC
CDR3aa: CASGPRDGETQYF

j_gene: TRBJ2-5
d_gene: .
abundance: .
v_gene: TRBV12-3/TRBV12-4
CDR3nt: TGTGCCAGCAGTCTCGCGCAAGAGACCCAGTACTTC
CDR3aa: CASSLAQETQYF

j_gene: TRBJ2-1
d_gene: .
abundance: .
v_gene: TRBV7-9
CDR3nt: TGTGCCAGCAGCTTAGTGGTTGCGACAGCATACAATGAGCAGTTCTTC
CDR3aa: CASSLVVATAYNEQFF

j_gene: TRBJ2-7
d_gene: .
abundance: .
v_gene: TRBV5-1
CDR3nt: TGCGCCAGCAGCCCTGGGTCCTACGAGCAGTACTTC
CDR3aa: CASSPGSYEQYF

j_gene: TRBJ2-7
d_gene: TRBD2
abundance: once
v_gene: TRBV7-3
CDR3nt: TGTGCCAGCAGCGCGACACTAGCGGGGGGACCCTACGAGCAGTACTTC
CDR3aa: CASSATLAGGPYEQYF

j_gene: TRBJ2-7
d_gene: TRBD1
abundance: .
v_gene: TRBV28
CDR3nt: TGTGCCAGCAGTGGGACCGGGACAGGGGTCTACGAGCAGTACTTC
CDR3aa: CASSGTGTGVYEQYF

j_gene: TRBJ1-1
d_gene: .
abundance: .
v_gene: TRBV3-1/TRBV3-2
CDR3nt: TGTGCCAGCAGCCAAAATCCGTCCATGAACACTGAAGCTTTCTTT
CDR3aa: CASSQNPSMNTEAFF

j_gene: TRBJ2-1
d_gene: .
abundance: .
v_gene: TRBV3-1/TRBV3-2
CDR3nt: TGTGCCAGCAGCCAATCTCACAATGAGCAGTTCTTC
CDR3aa: CASSQSHNEQFF

j_gene: TRBJ2-7
d_gene: TRBD2
abundance: .
v_gene: TRBV24-1
CDR3nt: TGTGCCACCAGTACGGGGGGCTACGAGCAGTACTTC
CDR3aa: CATSTGGYEQYF

j_gene: TRBJ2-3
d_gene: .
abundance: .
v_gene: TRBV18
CDR3nt: TGTGCCAGCTCACCACCAAGGGTCACAGATACGCAGTATTTT
CDR3aa: CASSPPRVTDTQYF

j_gene: TRBJ1-2
d_gene: .
abundance: .
v_gene: TRBV6-5
CDR3nt: TGTGCCAGCAGCCCATCGGGGAACTATGGCTACACCTTC
CDR3aa: CASSPSGNYGYTF

j_gene: TRBJ1-2
d_gene: .
abundance: .
v_gene: TRBV11-3
CDR3nt: TGTGCCAGCAGCTTAGGAGGTGGCTACACCTTC
CDR3aa: CASSLGGGYTF

j_gene: TRBJ2-7
d_gene: .
abundance: .
v_gene: TRBV7-3
CDR3nt: TGTGCCAGCAGCTTAATTAAGGGGACCCCTGGAGTCGAGCAGTACTTC
CDR3aa: CASSLIKGTPGVEQYF

j_gene: TRBJ1-3
d_gene: .
abundance: .
v_gene: TRBV7-2
CDR3nt: TGTGCCAGCAGCTACCGTTCTGGAAACACCATATATTTT
CDR3aa: CASSYRSGNTIYF

j_gene: TRBJ1-4
d_gene: TRBD1
abundance: .
v_gene: TRBV5-6
CDR3nt: TGTGCCAGCAGCTTCAGACAGGGCAGGGAAAAACTGTTTTTT
CDR3aa: CASSFRQGREKLFF

j_gene: TRBJ1-5
d_gene: .
abundance: .
v_gene: TRBV7-3
CDR3nt: TGTGCCAGCAGCTTAGGGGGACTTCAGCCCCAGCATTTT
CDR3aa: CASSLGGLQPQHF

j_gene: TRBJ1-4
d_gene: TRBD1
abundance: .
v_gene: TRBV6-5
CDR3nt: TGTGCCAGCAGTTACAGGGGGCGCATTGAAAAACTGTTTTTT
CDR3aa: CASSYRGRIEKLFF

j_gene: TRBJ2-2
d_gene: .
abundance: .
v_gene: TRBV5-4
CDR3nt: TGTGCCCGAGCCGGGGAGCTGTTTTTT
CDR3aa: CARAGELFF

j_gene: TRBJ2-1
d_gene: TRBD2
abundance: .
v_gene: TRBV10-2
CDR3nt: TGCGCCAGCAGTCTGCGGGGGGGCCACTACAATGAGCAGTTCTTC
CDR3aa: CASSLRGGHYNEQFF

j_gene: TRBJ1-3
d_gene: TRBD1
abundance: .
v_gene: TRBV5-5
CDR3nt: TGTGCCAGCAGCCCGAGACAGGGGGCCTCTGGAAACACCATATATTTT
CDR3aa: CASSPRQGASGNTIYF

j_gene: TRBJ1-6
d_gene: .
abundance: .
v_gene: TRBV3-1/TRBV3-2
CDR3nt: TGTGCCAGCAGCCAAGTCGGGCAAAGCAATTCACCCCTCCACTTT
CDR3aa: CASSQVGQSNSPLHF

j_gene: TRBJ1-5
d_gene: .
abundance: .
v_gene: TRBV19
CDR3nt: TGTGCCAGTAGTATGGGCACATCTAGCAATCAGCCCCAGCATTTT
CDR3aa: CASSMGTSSNQPQHF

j_gene: TRBJ2-3
d_gene: TRBD2
abundance: .
v_gene: TRBV4-1
CDR3nt: TGCGCCAGCAGCCAAGTAGGACTAGCGGGGGCGGATACGCAGTATTTT
CDR3aa: CASSQVGLAGADTQYF

j_gene: TRBJ2-7
d_gene: .
abundance: .
v_gene: TRBV6-5
CDR3nt: TGTGCCAGCAGTTACGGCGTCGAGCAGTACTTC
CDR3aa: CASSYGVEQYF

j_gene: TRBJ2-6
d_gene: .
abundance: once
v_gene: TRBV15
CDR3nt: TGTGCCACCAGCAGAACCGGGCCGCGCTCTGGGGCCAACGTCCTGACTTTC
CDR3aa: CATSRTGPRSGANVLTF

j_gene: TRBJ2-7
d_gene: TRBD1
abundance: .
v_gene: TRBV11-3
CDR3nt: TGTGCCAGCAGCTCCCCGTGGGGACAGGGGGCAGACGAGCAGTACTTC
CDR3aa: CASSSPWGQGADEQYF

j_gene: TRBJ1-1
d_gene: TRBD1
abundance: .
v_gene: TRBV2
CDR3nt: TGTGCCAGCAGTGTAAGACAGGGGAAGACTGAAGCTTTCTTT
CDR3aa: CASSVRQGKTEAFF

j_gene: TRBJ2-5
d_gene: .
abundance: .
v_gene: TRBV5-4
CDR3nt: TGTGCCAGCAGCTCCGGACAGGAGGGGGGAGAGACCCAGTACTTC
CDR3aa: CASSSGQEGGETQYF

j_gene: TRBJ2-2
d_gene: .
abundance: .
v_gene: TRBV10-1
CDR3nt: TGCGCCAGCAGTGATTTAGGACAGCTTCGGAACACCGGGGAGCTGTTTTTT
CDR3aa: CASSDLGQLRNTGELFF

j_gene: TRBJ2-1
d_gene: TRBD2
abundance: .
v_gene: TRBV3-1/TRBV3-2
CDR3nt: TGTGCCAGCAGCTTCCCAGGTAGCGGGGGGCCAGGTGAGCAGTTCTTC
CDR3aa: CASSFPGSGGPGEQFF

j_gene: TRBJ1-6
d_gene: TRBD1
abundance: .
v_gene: TRBV27
CDR3nt: TGTGCCAGCAGTTACCAACCGGGACAGAGAAATTCACCCTTCCACTTT
CDR3aa: CASSYQPGQRNSPFHF

j_gene: TRBJ1-2
d_gene: .
abundance: .
v_gene: TRBV19
CDR3nt: TGTGCCAGTAGTCCACCGGACAGATCTATAAGGGGCTACACCTTC
CDR3aa: CASSPPDRSIRGYTF

j_gene: TRBJ2-7
d_gene: TRBD2
abundance: .
v_gene: TRBV5-1
CDR3nt: TGCGCCAGCAGCTTGGTAGCGGGGGCCGGTTACGAGCAGTACTTC
CDR3aa: CASSLVAGAGYEQYF

j_gene: TRBJ1-2
d_gene: .
abundance: .
v_gene: TRBV25-1
CDR3nt: TGTGCCAGCAGTGAAGTAACTGGCTACACCTTC
CDR3aa: CASSEVTGYTF

j_gene: TRBJ1-2
d_gene: .
abundance: once
v_gene: TRBV5-1
CDR3nt: TGCGCCAGCAGCTTGGACGGGGGGAGCTATGGCTACACCTTC
CDR3aa: CASSLDGGSYGYTF

j_gene: TRBJ2-5
d_gene: .
abundance: .
v_gene: TRBV3-1/TRBV3-2
CDR3nt: TGTGCCAGCAGCCAAATAGGCAGCCAAGAGACCCAGTACTTC
CDR3aa: CASSQIGSQETQYF

j_gene: TRBJ2-1
d_gene: TRBD2
abundance: .
v_gene: TRBV9
CDR3nt: TGTGCCAGCAGCGGTAGCGGGGGGGCCTACAATGAGCAGTTCTTC
CDR3aa: CASSGSGGAYNEQFF

j_gene: TRBJ1-5
d_gene: TRBD1
abundance: few
v_gene: TRBV28
CDR3nt: TGTGCCAGCAGCTCTCCGGGGACAGGGGGCGTTCAGCCCCAGCATTTT
CDR3aa: CASSSPGTGGVQPQHF

j_gene: TRBJ2-1
d_gene: .
abundance: .
v_gene: TRBV14
CDR3nt: TGTGCCAGCAGCCTCTACAATGAGCAGTTCTTC
CDR3aa: CASSLYNEQFF

j_gene: TRBJ2-7
d_gene: .
abundance: .
v_gene: TRBV7-9
CDR3nt: TGTGCCAGCAGCTTAGTGGGTAACGAGCAGTACTTC
CDR3aa: CASSLVGNEQYF

j_gene: TRBJ1-4
d_gene: .
abundance: .
v_gene: TRBV6-1
CDR3nt: TGTGCCAGCAGTGAAGGGGGTGGTAATGAAAAACTGTTTTTT
CDR3aa: CASSEGGGNEKLFF

j_gene: TRBJ2-7
d_gene: .
abundance: .
v_gene: TRBV21-1
CDR3nt: TGTGCCAGCAGCAAAGAAGAGGGCGGTGGGTACGAGCAGTACTTC
CDR3aa: CASSKEEGGGYEQYF

j_gene: TRBJ1-1
d_gene: .
abundance: .
v_gene: TRBV19
CDR3nt: TGTGCCAGTAGTTCAACGAAAGCTTTCTTT
CDR3aa: CASSSTKAFF

j_gene: TRBJ1-4
d_gene: TRBD1
abundance: .
v_gene: TRBV27
CDR3nt: TGTGCCAGCTTTACCCCGGGACAGGGTAATGAAAAACTGTTTTTT
CDR3aa: CASFTPGQGNEKLFF

j_gene: TRBJ1-3
d_gene: .
abundance: .
v_gene: TRBV9
CDR3nt: TGTGCCAGCAGCGCAGGGGCTGGAAACACCATATATTTT
CDR3aa: CASSAGAGNTIYF

j_gene: TRBJ2-3
d_gene: .
abundance: once
v_gene: TRBV5-1
CDR3nt: TGCGCCAGCAGCGGGGAAGATACGCAGTATTTT
CDR3aa: CASSGEDTQYF

j_gene: TRBJ1-1
d_gene: .
abundance: .
v_gene: TRBV2
CDR3nt: TGTGCCAGCAGCACTGGGGCCGGCACTGAAGCTTTCTTT
CDR3aa: CASSTGAGTEAFF

j_gene: TRBJ1-5
d_gene: TRBD1
abundance: .
v_gene: TRBV28
CDR3nt: TGTGCCAGCAGTTTACCAGGGGGGCCCCAGCATTTT
CDR3aa: CASSLPGGPQHF

j_gene: TRBJ1-3
d_gene: .
abundance: .
v_gene: TRBV11-2
CDR3nt: TGTGCCAGCAGCTCAGAGACAGCCGGGGTGGTGAACACCATATATTTT
CDR3aa: CASSSETAGVVNTIYF

j_gene: TRBJ2-2
d_gene: TRBD1
abundance: .
v_gene: TRBV4-1
CDR3nt: TGCGCCAGCAGACGACCGGGACAGGCCACCGGGGAGCTGTTTTTT
CDR3aa: CASRRPGQATGELFF